A single sample is the source of the 3 T cell receptor beta chains below, sequenced in a study of cytomegalovirus exposure and HLA in healthy donors. PCR involved 60 Vbeta and 13 Jbeta primers. Measured with immunoSEQ multiplex PCR; TCRdb has only the in-frame clones, and not every one. The table has approximately 190,000 clones, about three quarters seen once. What was sequenced was PBMCs. The source is a woman aged 25 to 45 in good health and CMV-seropositive.

The chain joins TRBV18 to TRBJ2-2, with D possibly TRBD2 on 5 matching bases. Germline assignment: CDR1 KGHSH and CDR2 LQKENI. This CDR3 region has 15 residues. V was trimmed by 6 bases and J by 5 bases, leaving 16 bases between them. DNA of the CDR3: TGTGCCAGCTCCCCTTGGCCTACGGGGACCGGGGAGCTGTTTTTT. Protein product: CASSPWPTGTGELFF.

The J gene is TRBJ2-7, the V gene TRBV27; 10 nucleotides match TRBD2. CDR3 length: 15 amino acids. The V and J ends lost 5 bases and 6 bases, in that order; junction bases with no gene match: 10. From germline, CDR1 is MNHEY and CDR2 SMNVEV (reference sequence). In DNA, the CDR3 is TGTGCCAGCAGTCCCTCCCTAGCGGGAGTTTCCGAGCAGTACTTC. Translation gives CASSPSLAGVSEQYF.

V gene TRBV29-1 combines with J gene TRBJ2-1, with 9 positions matching TRBD1. V was pared by 8 bases and J by 8 bases, with 13 bases of the junction left unmatched. Germline CDR1 and CDR2: SQVTM and ANQGSEA. The CDR3 has 14 residues. The CDR3: CSLGTGRFLDEQFF. The CDR3 bases are TGCAGCCTAGGGACAGGGAGGTTTTTGGATGAGCAGTTCTTC.